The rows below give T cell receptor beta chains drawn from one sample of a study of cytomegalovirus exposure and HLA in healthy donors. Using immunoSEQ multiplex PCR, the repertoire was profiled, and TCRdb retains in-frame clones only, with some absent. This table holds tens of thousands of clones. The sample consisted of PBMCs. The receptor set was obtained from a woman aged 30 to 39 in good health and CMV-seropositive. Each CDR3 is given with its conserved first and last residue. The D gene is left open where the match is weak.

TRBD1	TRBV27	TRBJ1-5	TGTGCCAGCAGTTTATCGGGACAGGGGGCATATCAGCCCCAGCATTTT	CASSLSGQGAYQPQHF
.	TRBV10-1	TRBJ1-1	TGCGCCAGCATGCCGTCTATCGGGACTGAAGCTTTCTTT	CASMPSIGTEAFF
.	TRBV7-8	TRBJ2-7	TGTGCCAGCAGCTCCACTAGAGTCTCCTACGAGCAGTACTTC	CASSSTRVSYEQYF
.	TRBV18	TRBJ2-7	TGTGCCAGCTCACCGCCAGGAGACTACGAGCAGTACTTC	CASSPPGDYEQYF
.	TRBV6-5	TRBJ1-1	TGTGCCAGCAGTTACGAGCGGAACACTGAAGCTTTCTTT	CASSYERNTEAFF
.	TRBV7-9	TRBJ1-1	TGTGCCAGCAGTTCACCGGGGACTGAAGCTTTCTTT	CASSSPGTEAFF
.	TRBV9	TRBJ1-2	TGTGCCAGCAGCGACAACAGGGTATCTACTAACTATGGCTACACCTTC	CASSDNRVSTNYGYTF
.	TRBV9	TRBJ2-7	TGTGCCAGCAGCGTCGGCGGGCCGAGCTCCTACGAGCAGTACTTC	CASSVGGPSSYEQYF
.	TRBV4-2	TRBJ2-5	TGTGCCAGCAGCCAAGATACCTCAGGCAACCAAGAGACCCAGTACTTC	CASSQDTSGNQETQYF
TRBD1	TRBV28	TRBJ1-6	TGTGCCAGCAGTTCCCCGGGACAGGGGAGTTCACCCCTCCACTTT	CASSSPGQGSSPLHF
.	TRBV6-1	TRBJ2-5	TGTGCCAGCAGTGAAGTTACTAGCTGGGAGACCCAGTACTTC	CASSEVTSWETQYF
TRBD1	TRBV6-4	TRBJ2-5	TGTGCCAGCAGTGACCAGACAGGGCTGTGGGAGACCCAGTACTTC	CASSDQTGLWETQYF
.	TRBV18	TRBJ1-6	TGTGCCAGCTCACCTTTCGCATTTGACAATAATTCACCCCTCCACTTT	CASSPFAFDNNSPLHF
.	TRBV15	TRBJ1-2	TGTGCCACCAGCAGAGGAGGCGATGGCTACACCTTC	CATSRGGDGYTF
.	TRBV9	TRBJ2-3	TGTGCCAGCAGCTCATGGGCTGAGAGAGTAGATACGCAGTATTTT	CASSSWAERVDTQYF
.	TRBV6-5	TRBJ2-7	TGTGCCAGCAGTTACTCGAGCACAGGGAGCTCCTACGAGCAGTACTTC	CASSYSSTGSSYEQYF
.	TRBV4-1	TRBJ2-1	TGCGCCAGCACCCCGAAACTGTTACTCTACAATGAGCAGTTCTTC	CASTPKLLLYNEQFF
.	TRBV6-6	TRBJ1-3	TGTGCCAGCAGCGCAGGCCCCTCTGGAAACACCATATATTTT	CASSAGPSGNTIYF
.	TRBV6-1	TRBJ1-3	TGTGCCAGCCTCTGGTCAGGTGGAAACACCATATATTTT	CASLWSGGNTIYF
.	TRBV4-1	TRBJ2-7	TGCGCCAGCAGCCAAGGCCCCCAGGGTTACGAGCAGTACTTC	CASSQGPQGYEQYF
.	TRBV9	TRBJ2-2	TGTGCCAGCAGCGGCAGCCCTCAGACTCCCACCGGGGAGCTGTTTTTT	CASSGSPQTPTGELFF
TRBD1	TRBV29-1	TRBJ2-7	TGCAGCGTTGGCACGCCGGGACAGGGTCCCGAGCAGTACTTC	CSVGTPGQGPEQYF
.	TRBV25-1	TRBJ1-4	TGTGCCAGCAGTGAATATGGCGGGGGTGGTGAAAAACTGTTTTTT	CASSEYGGGGEKLFF
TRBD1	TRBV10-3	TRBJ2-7	TGTGCCACTCAACAGGGGGGAGACTACGAGCAGTACTTC	CATQQGGDYEQYF
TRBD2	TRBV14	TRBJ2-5	TGTGCCAGCAGCCCCGTTCTAGCGGGAGACCAGGTTCTCGGTGTGACCCAGTACTTC	CASSPVLAGDQVLGVTQYF
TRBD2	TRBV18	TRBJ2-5	TGTGCCAGCTCGCCGGGGGGGGAATCGGAGACCCAGTACTTC	CASSPGGESETQYF